Following are 17 T cell receptor beta chains from one sample sequenced in a study of blood T cell repertoires in COVID-19. The table came from immunoSEQ multiplex PCR; TCRdb's copy has only in-frame clones and leaves some out. The table lists some 90,000 clones, about 83% of them singletons. The source material was peripheral blood. The source of these receptors is a human donor in a cohort sampled during active COVID-19.

The chain combines TRBV10-3 with TRBJ2-1, with 9 positions matching TRBD1. The germline CDR1 and CDR2 sequences are ENHRY and SYGVKD. CDR3 length: 14 residues. V was clipped by 10 bases and J by 1 base; unmatched bases: 5. CDR3 DNA: TGTGCCACCCTCGGGACAGGGTCCTACAATGAGCAGTTCTTC. Protein: CATLGTGSYNEQFF.

The CDR3 sequence: CASSYLNRGAGELFF. The CDR3 DNA sequence: TGTGCCAGTAGTTATCTTAACAGGGGCGCCGGGGAGCTGTTTTTT. The chain employs TRBV19 and TRBJ2-2; 7 nucleotides align to TRBD1. Germline V gene sequence: CDR1 LNHDA, CDR2 SQIVND (reference sequence). This CDR3 has 15 residues. The V segment lost 5 bases and the J segment 6 bases; nucleotides outside the gene matches: 9.

The chain employs TRBV10-3 and TRBJ1-2; tentatively, D is TRBD1 (5 bases). V shed 3 bases and J shed 4 bases, with 12 bases lying between them. The CDR3 loop spans 14 amino acids. Germline CDR1 and CDR2: ENHRY and SYGVKD. CDR3 coding DNA: TGTGCCATCAGTGAAGACAGCTTCCTCTATGGCTACACCTTC. Amino acids: CAISEDSFLYGYTF.

This clone was counted between two and nine times. This chain connects TRBV6-5 to TRBJ1-6, with D uncertain. The V and J ends lost 4 bases and 0 bases respectively, with 10 bases between them. Germline V gene lookup returns CDR1 MNHEY and CDR2 SVGAGI. The length of the CDR3 is 16 residues. The CDR3 here is CASSWSPSSYNSPLHF. In DNA form, the CDR3 reads TGTGCCAGCAGTTGGTCGCCGAGCTCCTATAATTCACCCCTCCACTTT.

The chain has TRBV29-1 and TRBJ2-5, with 8 bases identical to TRBD1. CDR3 length: 14 amino acids. Per the germline V gene, CDR1 is SQVTM and CDR2 is ANQGSEA. J was trimmed by 1 base and V by 4 bases; bases with no gene match: 5. The CDR3 nucleotides read TGCAGCGTTGCGCCAGGGGGCACCCAAGAGACCCAGTACTTC. It translates to CSVAPGGTQETQYF.

The chain links TRBV19 to TRBJ1-1; 7 bases line up with TRBD1. The CDR3 sequence is 13 residues long. V gave up 2 bases and J gave up 5 bases; unmatched junction bases: 2. The germline CDR1 and CDR2 sequences are LNHDA and SQIVND (reference sequence). This chain's CDR3 is CASSIQGDTEAFF. The CDR3 DNA is TGTGCCAGTAGTATACAGGGGGATACTGAAGCTTTCTTT.

The chain links TRBV5-4 to TRBJ1-2; TRBD1 is a possible D gene (6 bases). The CDR3 sequence is 16 residues long. CDR1 SGHNT and CDR2 YYREEE come from the germline V gene (reference sequence). Trimming took 0 bases from V and 5 from J, leaving 17 bases between them. The CDR3 is CASSLAGGQRLYGYTF. The CDR3 region has the DNA TGTGCCAGCAGCTTGGCGGGGGGACAACGGCTGTATGGCTACACCTTC.

The V gene is TRBV9, the J gene TRBJ2-6; 7 nucleotides align to TRBD2. CDR1 is SGDLS, CDR2 YYNGEE, per germline. V shed 2 bases, J shed 0 bases, and the junction held 8 bases outside the gene matches. The CDR3 length is 18 residues. The CDR3 nucleotides are TGTGCCAGCAGCGTGGGCGGGAGTAACCCCTCTGGGGCCAACGTCCTGACTTTC. Translated, it gives CASSVGGSNPSGANVLTF.

The chain combines TRBV3-1 (or the pseudogene TRBV3-2) with TRBJ2-2, with 7 bases identical to TRBD1. Losses at the gene ends were 4 bases for V and 0 bases for J; bases not matched to a gene: 2. The CDR3 covers 15 residues. Germline CDR1 is LGHDT and CDR2 is YNNKEL (reference sequence). The CDR3 DNA sequence: TGTGCCAGCAGCCTAGGGGGCGCGAACACCGGGGAGCTGTTTTTT. It is translated as CASSLGGANTGELFF.

The chain employs TRBV20-1 and TRBJ2-1, with a tentative D call TRBD1 (5 bases). Deletions cut 5 bases from V and 4 bases from J, with 6 bases between. Per the germline V gene, CDR1 is DFQATT and CDR2 is SNEGSKA (reference sequence). The CDR3 contains 11 residues. CDR3 in amino acids: CSADSYNEQFF. DNA for the CDR3: TGCAGTGCTGACAGTTACAATGAGCAGTTCTTC.

The rearrangement uses TRBV19 and TRBJ1-2; 8 nucleotides align to TRBD1. With 6 bases clipped from V and 2 bases from J, the junction kept 14 bases outside the gene matches. Germline CDR1 LNHDA, CDR2 SQIVND (reference sequence). The CDR3 is 17 amino acids. CDR3 in amino acids: CASSLPGQDLINYGYTF. The DNA for the CDR3 is TGTGCCAGTAGCTTACCGGGACAGGATCTTATAAACTATGGCTACACCTTC.

The chain is built from TRBV10-3 and TRBJ2-3, with D perhaps matching TRBD2 (7 bases). The CDR3 is 13 residues long. Per the germline V gene, CDR1 is ENHRY and CDR2 is SYGVKD. Trimming stripped 5 bases from V and 8 bases from J, with 14 bases between. CDR3 sequence (DNA): TGTGCCATCAGTCCCGGGGGGCAAGGTACGCAGTATTTT. Its translation is CAISPGGQGTQYF.

The CDR3 loop is CASSDRVAGGPYEQYF. The CDR3, as DNA: TGTGCCAGCAGTGACCGAGTAGCGGGGGGGCCTTACGAGCAGTACTTC. J is TRBJ2-7 and V is TRBV6-1, with 11 bases identical to TRBD2. Germline CDR1 and CDR2: MNHNS and SASEGT. The CDR3 is made up of 16 amino acids. V dropped 3 bases and J dropped 4; count of bases not matched to a gene: 8.

The gene calls are TRBV5-6 and TRBJ2-5, with D perhaps TRBD2 (6 bases). The ends were cut back, 3 bases at V and 5 bases at J, with 20 bases in the middle. Germline values: CDR1 SGHDT, CDR2 YYEEEE. CDR3 length: 16 amino acids. The CDR3 protein is CASSYSSGTRGETQYF. CDR3 DNA: TGTGCCAGCAGCTATTCATCCGGGACCCGGGGGGAGACCCAGTACTTC.

This chain uses TRBV27 with TRBJ2-7, with 7 bases identical to TRBD2. CDR1 and CDR2 (germline): MNHEY, SMNVEV (reference sequence). V lost 6 bases to trimming and J lost 1 base; unmatched junction nucleotides: 15. This CDR3 spans 17 amino acids. The CDR3 region is CASSPMYRSGASYEQYF. In DNA, the CDR3 is TGTGCCAGCAGCCCGATGTACCGGAGCGGGGCATCCTACGAGCAGTACTTC.

This rearrangement joins TRBV7-2 to TRBJ2-5; TRBD2 might be the D (6 bases). CDR1 is SGHTA and CDR2 is FQGNSA in the germline V gene. The CDR3 sequence is 15 residues long. Trimming pared 5 bases from V and 0 bases from J, leaving 13 bases between. CDR3 nucleotides: TGTGCCAGCAGCCGCATTCGGGGGTACCAAGAGACCCAGTACTTC. This sequence encodes CASSRIRGYQETQYF.

The chain is built from TRBV7-2 and TRBJ1-4, with D perhaps matching TRBD1 (5 bases). V dropped 3 bases and J dropped 4 bases, with 15 bases sitting between them. CDR1 SGHTA and CDR2 FQGNSA come from the germline V gene. This CDR3 has 16 amino acids. CDR3 sequence: CASSFDRQPFNEKLFF. The CDR3 bases are TGTGCCAGCAGCTTCGACCGACAGCCTTTTAATGAAAAACTGTTTTTT. Full variable domain (missing parts from reference TRBV7-2 and TRBJ1-4): GAGVSQSPSNKVTEKGKDVELRCDPISGHTALYWYRQSLGQGLEFLIYFQGNSAPDKSGLPSDRFSAERTGGSVSTLTIQRTQQEDSAVYLCASSFDRQPFNEKLFFGSGTQLSVL.